This T cell receptor (beta chain) stems from a study of Tregs in tolerant kidney transplant recipients. This clone was seen just once. Unstimulated Tregs (CD4+CD25+CD127-) and CD4+CD25- non-Tregs were sorted from PBMCs. The V gene lost 6 bases and the J gene lost 3 bases, with 17 bases spanning the gap. The CDR3 sequence is 16 residues long. Germline V gene sequence: CDR1 SGHNT, CDR2 YENEEA. The protocol was immunoSEQ multiplex PCR, while the TCRdb copy is restricted to in-frame clones and leaves out a portion. The sample has some 68,000 clones, 84% seen once. The sequencing sample was made of CD4+ T cells from blood. The sequence was collected from a human donor in good health. The gene calls are TRBV11-3 and TRBJ1-4; no definite D call. In nucleotides, the CDR3 is TGTGCCAGCAGTCTCTCCTCCGTTGGCGCTAATGAAAAACTGTTTTTT. Residues: CASSLSSVGANEKLFF.